Each of the 20 T cell receptor beta chains below was sequenced from the same sample in a study of CD8+CD57+ T cells in acquired aplastic anemia. CD8+CD57+ cell expansion, shown by flow cytometry, had occurred in the patients selected for sequencing. Investigators profiled TCR beta VDJ and CDR3 from genomic DNA template. TCRdb independently ran MiXCR on the reads; one entry per CDR3 protein. This repertoire shows under 350,000 distinct CDR3 sequences, roughly 53% found once; its top ten account for approximately 1.3%. The sequenced sample consisted of sorted CD4+, CD8+, or CD8+CD57+ T cells (not recorded which) from PBMCs. The receptor source for this set is a human donor with aplastic anemia.

The chain couples TRBV20-1 to TRBJ2-7, with 9 bases aligning to TRBD1. CDR3 size: 13 residues. The V segment lost 6 bases and the J segment 3 bases; nucleotides outside the gene matches: 6. Germline V gene sequence: CDR1 DFQATT, CDR2 SNEGSKA (reference sequence). Here the CDR3 reads CSAEQGAGYEQYF. Here the CDR3 DNA reads TGCAGTGCGGAACAGGGGGCTGGCTACGAGCAGTACTTC.

There are a few counts of this clonotype. The gene calls are TRBV2 and TRBJ2-5; no firm D call. Germline V gene data show CDR1 as SNHLY and CDR2 as FYNNEI. The CDR3 sequence is 11 residues long. Trimming pared 7 bases from V and 7 bases from J, leaving 10 bases between. The CDR3 DNA sequence: TGTGCCAGCACTGCGAAAGGGACCCAGTACTTC. Translating it yields CASTAKGTQYF.

This clonotype was recorded a few times. The chain uses TRBV20-1 and TRBJ2-7; TRBD2 matches 8 bases. Germline V lookup: CDR1 DFQATT, CDR2 SNEGSKA (reference sequence). This CDR3 contains 12 residues. J was trimmed by 6 bases and V by 4 bases; bases with no gene match: 5. The CDR3 here is CSAIGTRGEQYF. The CDR3 bases are TGCAGTGCTATCGGGACTAGGGGCGAGCAGTACTTC.

A word on this clonotype: At one end, the junction sequence differs from germline, possibly due to a read error. This CDR3 is CSARGLAGGIAYF. CDR3 nucleotide sequence: TGCAGTGCTAGAGGACTAGCGGGAGGGATCGCTTACTTC. J is TRBJ2-1 and V is TRBV20-1, with 14 positions matching TRBD2. Germline values: CDR1 DFQATT, CDR2 SNEGSKA (reference sequence). This CDR3 is 13 amino acids long.

J is TRBJ1-1 and V is TRBV12-3 or TRBV12-4; D not resolved. This CDR3 region has 15 residues. V gave up 2 bases and J gave up 1 base, with 11 bases separating them. The CDR3 nucleotides are TGTGCCAGCAGTTTAACCTCGAGTTGGAACACTGAAGCTTTCTTT. Amino acid sequence: CASSLTSSWNTEAFF.

This clonotype occurred many times. The J gene is TRBJ1-6, the V gene TRBV12-3 or TRBV12-4; D ambiguous. The V and J ends lost 4 bases and 9 bases respectively, with 19 bases between them. This CDR3 is built from 16 residues. The CDR3 sequence is CASSSAFRGLRSPLHF. The CDR3 nucleotides read TGTGCCAGCAGTTCGGCATTTCGGGGTTTACGTTCACCCCTCCACTTT.

This clonotype has only a few counts. The rearrangement links TRBV7-9 to TRBJ2-5; 7 positions match TRBD1. V lost 5 bases to trimming and J lost 2 bases; unmatched junction nucleotides: 8. Germline V gene data show CDR1 as SEHNR and CDR2 as FQNEAQ (reference sequence). The CDR3 sequence is 15 residues long. In nucleotides, the CDR3 is TGTGCCAGCAGCGACTCAGGGACAGTACAAGAGACCCAGTACTTC. Protein: CASSDSGTVQETQYF.

This chain connects TRBV2 to TRBJ1-1, with D tentatively TRBD1 (5 bases). Deletions cut 5 bases from V and 6 bases from J, with 16 bases between. The CDR3 is made up of 14 amino acids. CDR1 is SNHLY and CDR2 is FYNNEI in the germline V gene. The CDR3 bases are TGTGCCAGCAGTAACCGAGACAGCGGGGCTGAAGCTTTCTTT. Amino acid sequence: CASSNRDSGAEAFF.

V is TRBV2 and J is TRBJ2-7; 9 bases map to TRBD1. Trimming took 8 bases from V and 5 from J; bases not matched to a gene: 10. Per germline, CDR1 SNHLY and CDR2 FYNNEI. The CDR3 covers 14 residues. This CDR3 reads CASGRTGVYDEQYF. Here the CDR3 DNA reads TGTGCCAGCGGTAGGACAGGGGTCTACGACGAGCAGTACTTC.

The chain combines TRBV9 with TRBJ2-1; 10 positions agree with TRBD2. This CDR3 region has 14 residues. V shed 3 bases and J 8 bases; nucleotides not matched to a gene: 5. Germline CDR1 SGDLS, CDR2 YYNGEE. This CDR3 is CASSASGGADEQFF. CDR3 coding DNA: TGTGCCAGCAGCGCGAGCGGGGGGGCGGATGAGCAGTTCTTC.

Details on this clonotype: Mismatch with germline at one junction end may stem from a read error. The chain has TRBV7-2 and TRBJ2-1, with 7 bases matching TRBD2. From germline, CDR1 is SGHTA and CDR2 FQGNSA. The CDR3 has 15 amino acids. The DNA for the CDR3 is TGTGCCAGCAGCTTATCGTGGGACGGGGGGAATGAGCAGCTCTTC. Translation: CASSLSWDGGNEQLF. Together with reference TRBV7-2 and TRBJ2-1, the CDR3 gives the full variable domain: GAGVSQSPSNKVTEKGKDVELRCDPISGHTALYWYRQSLGQGLEFLIYFQGNSAPDKSGLPSDRFSAERTGGSVSTLTIQRTQQEDSAVYLCASSLSWDGGNEQLFGPGTRLTVL.

This clonotype showed up many times. This chain joins TRBV9 and TRBJ2-1; D gene unclear. The CDR3 is 11 amino acids. Germline assignment: CDR1 SGDLS and CDR2 YYNGEE. The germline V and J ends were trimmed by 4 bases and 5 bases, with 4 bases remaining between them. CDR3 amino acids: CASSRDNEQFF. CDR3 nucleotide sequence: TGTGCCAGCAGCCGAGACAATGAGCAGTTCTTC.

The chain joins TRBV20-1 to TRBJ2-3, with 10 bases aligning to TRBD2. The CDR3 is made up of 14 amino acids. J was trimmed by 6 bases and V by 3 bases; bases with no gene match: 6. Germline CDR1 and CDR2: DFQATT and SNEGSKA (reference sequence). The DNA for the CDR3 is TGCAGTGCTAGGAGAGCGGGGGGGCGGGATACGCAGTATTTT. Protein product: CSARRAGGRDTQYF.

About this clonotype itself: Germline and junction disagree at one end, which may indicate a read error. V usage is TRBV29-1 and J usage is TRBJ1-1; tentative D call: TRBD1 (5 bases). The CDR3 is made up of 13 amino acids. Germline CDR1 reads SQVTM; CDR2 reads ANQGSEA. CDR3 nucleotide sequence: TGCAGCGTCCGGGAGGGGTGGAACTCTGAAGCTTTCTTT. Its protein is CSVREGWNSEAFF.

The chain recombines TRBV7-9 with TRBJ2-7; perhaps TRBD2 as D (6 bases). This CDR3 is 13 amino acids long. Germline V lookup: CDR1 SEHNR, CDR2 FQNEAQ (reference sequence). Trimming took off 5 bases at V and 0 bases at J, with 8 bases between the two ends. The chain's CDR3 is CASSGGVSYEQYF. The CDR3 bases are TGTGCCAGCAGCGGCGGGGTCTCCTACGAGCAGTACTTC.

The J gene is TRBJ1-6, the V gene TRBV7-9, with 7 bases matching TRBD1. This CDR3 has 15 residues. From germline, CDR1 is SEHNR and CDR2 FQNEAQ (reference sequence). The ends lost 6 bases at V and 2 bases at J; junction bases unmatched: 4. The CDR3 sequence: CASSPTGAYNSPLHF. CDR3 coding DNA: TGTGCCAGCAGTCCCACAGGGGCCTATAATTCACCCCTCCACTTT.

This chain links TRBV2 with TRBJ1-1, with D perhaps TRBD1 (5 bases). Trimming took 6 bases from V and 1 from J, leaving 15 bases between them. Germline CDR1 and CDR2: SNHLY and FYNNEI. CDR3 size: 15 residues. Written as DNA, the CDR3 is TGTGCCAGCAGCGATGACAGAATAGCGAACACTGAAGCTTTCTTT. Its protein is CASSDDRIANTEAFF. Based on the CDR3 plus reference TRBV2 and TRBJ1-1, the full variable domain is EPEVTQTPSHQVTQMGQEVILRCVPISNHLYFYWYRQILGQKVEFLVSFYNNEISEKSEIFDDQFSVERPDGSNFTLKIRSTKLEDSAMYFCASSDDRIANTEAFFGQGTRLTVV.

V is TRBV7-9 and J is TRBJ1-3; no reliable D call. The V gene's germline CDR1 is SEHNR and CDR2 FQNEAQ (reference sequence). This CDR3 contains 16 residues. With 2 bases removed from V and 9 bases from J, the gap between germline ends came to 20 bases. This chain's CDR3 is CASSLRVTVGEGTIYF. In DNA, the CDR3 is TGTGCCAGCAGCTTAAGGGTCACAGTCGGCGAGGGCACCATATATTTT.

The chain is built from TRBV12-3 or TRBV12-4 and TRBJ2-1; 9 positions match TRBD1. The trim removed 6 bases at V and 7 bases at J, leaving 13 bases unmatched. CDR3 size: 16 residues. Written as DNA, the CDR3 is TGTGCCAGCAGCCCCTCCGGGACAGGGCTCTTAAATGAGCAGTTCTTC. Encoded protein: CASSPSGTGLLNEQFF.

The rearrangement joins TRBV19 to TRBJ2-3; D not resolved. V lost 5 bases and J lost 4, with 7 bases in between. The CDR3 runs 12 residues. Germline assignment: CDR1 LNHDA and CDR2 SQIVND (reference sequence). The CDR3 here is CASSEPADTQYF. In nucleotides, the CDR3 is TGTGCCAGTAGTGAGCCAGCAGATACGCAGTATTTT. Based on the CDR3 plus reference TRBV19 and TRBJ2-3, the full variable domain is DGGITQSPKYLFRKEGQNVTLSCEQNLNHDAMYWYRQDPGQGLRLIYYSQIVNDFQKGDIAEGYSVSREKKESFPLTVTSAQKNPTAFYLCASSEPADTQYFGPGTRLTVL.